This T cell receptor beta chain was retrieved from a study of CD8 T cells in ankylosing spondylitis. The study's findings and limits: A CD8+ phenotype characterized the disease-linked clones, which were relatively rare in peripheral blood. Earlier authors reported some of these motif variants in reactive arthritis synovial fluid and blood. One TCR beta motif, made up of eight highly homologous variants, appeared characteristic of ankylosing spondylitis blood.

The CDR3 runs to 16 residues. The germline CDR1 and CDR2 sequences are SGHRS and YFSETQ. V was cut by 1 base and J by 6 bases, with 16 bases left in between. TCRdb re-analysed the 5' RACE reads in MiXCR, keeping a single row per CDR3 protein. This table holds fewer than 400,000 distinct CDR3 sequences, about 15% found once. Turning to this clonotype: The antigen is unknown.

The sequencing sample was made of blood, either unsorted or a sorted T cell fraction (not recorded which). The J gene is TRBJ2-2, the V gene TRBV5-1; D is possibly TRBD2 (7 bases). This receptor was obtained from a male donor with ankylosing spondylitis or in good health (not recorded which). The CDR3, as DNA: TGCGCCAGCAGCTTGTCCCCGCAGGGGAGGGCCGGGGAGCTGTTTTTT. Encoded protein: CASSLSPQGRAGELFF.